The rows below give T cell receptor beta chains drawn from one sample of a study of control samples from healthy donors and cancer patients. The protocol was immunoSEQ multiplex PCR, while the TCRdb copy is restricted to in-frame clones and leaves out a portion. There are roughly 95,000 clones in the sample; 92% occur only once, and about 2.9% lies in the top ten. The sample consisted of blood. The receptors were gathered from a human donor in good health. The donor label of this sample is uncertain. CDR3s include the opening cysteine and the closing phenylalanine or tryptophan. Each record gives: V gene, J gene, D gene, CDR3 length, clone size, CDR3 DNA, CDR3 protein. D genes are given only for firm matches. A row's size may be missing; if present it is once, few, many or a size class.

TRBV7-6	TRBJ2-3	NA	13	NA	TGTGCCAGCAGCTTTTCACACACAGATACGCAGTATTTT	CASSFSHTDTQYF
TRBV29-1	TRBJ1-2	NA	13	NA	TGCAGCGTTGATGGGCCGGGCACCACGGGCTACACCTTC	CSVDGPGTTGYTF
TRBV25-1	TRBJ1-2	NA	14	NA	TGTGCCAGCAGTTCCCGGACATCTAACTATGGCTACACCTTC	CASSSRTSNYGYTF
TRBV5-1	TRBJ2-3	NA	19	NA	TGCGCCAGCAGCTTACGATCCGGGGCACTTCCCACTAGCACAGATACGCAGTATTTT	CASSLRSGALPTSTDTQYF
TRBV18	TRBJ2-4	NA	12	NA	TGTGCCAGCTCAGGGACCGAAAACATTCAGTACTTC	CASSGTENIQYF
TRBV5-6	TRBJ1-1	NA	11	NA	TGTGCCAGCAGCTGGAACACTGAAGCTTTCTTT	CASSWNTEAFF
TRBV7-9	TRBJ2-5	NA	13	NA	TGTGCCAGCAGCTCTCAGGATCAAGAGACCCAGTACTTC	CASSSQDQETQYF
TRBV7-2	TRBJ1-6	TRBD1	14	NA	TGTGCCAGCAGCTGGGACAGCGCCGATTCACCCCTCCACTTT	CASSWDSADSPLHF
TRBV5-1	TRBJ1-1	NA	14	NA	TGCGCCAGCAGCACCAGGGATCTGAACACTGAAGCTTTCTTT	CASSTRDLNTEAFF
TRBV13	TRBJ1-1	NA	15	NA	TGTGCCAGCAGCCCTAGGACTTTTTCGAACACTGAAGCTTTCTTT	CASSPRTFSNTEAFF
TRBV6-6	TRBJ1-5	NA	13	NA	TGTGCCAGCAGGAACTACAGGGACCAGCCCCAGCATTTT	CASRNYRDQPQHF
TRBV12-5	TRBJ1-2	NA	14	NA	TGTGCTAGTGGTGAACTACAGGGTGTCTCCGGCTACACCTTC	CASGELQGVSGYTF
TRBV19	TRBJ1-1	NA	15	NA	TGTGCCAGTGGATACAGGGAGGGTCTTAACACTGAAGCTTTCTTT	CASGYREGLNTEAFF
TRBV6-2/TRBV6-3	TRBJ1-2	TRBD1	14	NA	TGTGCCAGCAGCACCCCCGGACAGGCCTATGGCTACACCTTC	CASSTPGQAYGYTF
TRBV7-9	TRBJ2-3	NA	12	NA	TGTGCCAGCAGCTTAGGCACAGATACGCAGTATTTT	CASSLGTDTQYF
TRBV30	TRBJ1-6	NA	13	NA	TGTGCCTGGAGCCCAAAGAATAATTCACCCCTCCACTTT	CAWSPKNNSPLHF
TRBV29-1	TRBJ1-3	NA	13	once	TGCAGCGTTGAACAGGTCGCTGGAAACACCATATATTTT	CSVEQVAGNTIYF
TRBV6-6	TRBJ2-4	NA	16	NA	TGTGCCAGCAGCCCCCGGGACGGCCTAGCCAAAAACATTCAGTACTTC	CASSPRDGLAKNIQYF
TRBV5-1	TRBJ1-2	NA	15	NA	TGCGCCAGCAGCTTGGGGTCGGGAGCTAACTATGGCTACACCTTC	CASSLGSGANYGYTF
TRBV6-6	TRBJ1-3	NA	13	NA	TGTGCCACCCTAGCTGGGAATGGAAACACCATATATTTT	CATLAGNGNTIYF
TRBV6-5	TRBJ2-6	NA	13	NA	TGTGCCACCGAGGGGTACGGGGCCAACGTCCTGACTTTC	CATEGYGANVLTF
TRBV3-1/TRBV3-2	TRBJ2-1	TRBD2	15	NA	TGTGCCAGCAGCGGGGACGGGGGGGGCTACAATGAGCAGTTCTTC	CASSGDGGGYNEQFF
TRBV7-2	TRBJ2-3	NA	15	NA	TGTGCCAGCAGTGGCCAGGGGGGGGGAACAGATACGCAGTATTTT	CASSGQGGGTDTQYF
TRBV7-9	TRBJ2-1	NA	15	NA	TGTGCCAGCAGCTACTACAGGGGAGGAGACAATGAGCAGTTCTTC	CASSYYRGGDNEQFF
TRBV7-9	TRBJ1-6	NA	14	once	TGTGCCAGCAGCTTACGGAGTAATAATTCACCCCTCCACTTT	CASSLRSNNSPLHF
TRBV19	TRBJ2-7	TRBD1	13	NA	TGTGCCAGTAAGACCGGGACAGGGGACGAGCAGTACTTC	CASKTGTGDEQYF